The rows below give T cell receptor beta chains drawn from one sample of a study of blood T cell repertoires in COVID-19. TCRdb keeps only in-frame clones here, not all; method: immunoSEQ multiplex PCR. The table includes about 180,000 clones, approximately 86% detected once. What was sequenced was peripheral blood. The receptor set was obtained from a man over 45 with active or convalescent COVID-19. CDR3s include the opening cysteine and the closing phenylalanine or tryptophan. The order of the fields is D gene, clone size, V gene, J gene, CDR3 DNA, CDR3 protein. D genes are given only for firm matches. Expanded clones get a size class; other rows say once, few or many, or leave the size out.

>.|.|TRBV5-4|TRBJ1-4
TGTGCCAGCAGACCGGGACTCGCAGACGAAAAACTGTTTTTT
CASRPGLADEKLFF
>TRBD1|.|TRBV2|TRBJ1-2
TGTGCCAGCAGCGCTACCTTACAGGGGCCCTACACCTTC
CASSATLQGPYTF
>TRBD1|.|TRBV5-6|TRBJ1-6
TGTGCCAGCAGCTTAGGGACAGGGGATTCACCCCTCCACTTT
CASSLGTGDSPLHF
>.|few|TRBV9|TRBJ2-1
TGTGCCAGCAGCGTAGTAGCGGACACCTCTGTCTCCTACAATGAGCAGTTCTTC
CASSVVADTSVSYNEQFF
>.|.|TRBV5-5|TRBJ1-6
TGTGCCAGCAGCTTGGATTCGACAGTACGGGCCCCCCACTTT
CASSLDSTVRAPHF
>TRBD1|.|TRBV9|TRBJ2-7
TGTGCCAGCAGCCAGGACAGGGGCGGCTCCTACGAGCAGTACTTC
CASSQDRGGSYEQYF
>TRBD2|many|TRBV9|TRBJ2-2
TGTGCCAGCAGCGACCTGGGGACTAGCGGCACCGGGGAGCTGTTTTTT
CASSDLGTSGTGELFF
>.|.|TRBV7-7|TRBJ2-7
TGTGCTAGCAGCCAGAGGGTGGGCTACGAGCAGTACTTC
CASSQRVGYEQYF
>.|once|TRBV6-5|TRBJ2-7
TGTGCCAGCAGTTCCTTGACAGGCTACGAGCAGTACTTC
CASSSLTGYEQYF
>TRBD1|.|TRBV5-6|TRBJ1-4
TGTGCCAGCAGCCAGGACAGGGGAGACGAAAAACTGTTTTTT
CASSQDRGDEKLFF
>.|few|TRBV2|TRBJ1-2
TGTGCCAACACGGGTGGCTACACCTTC
CANTGGYTF
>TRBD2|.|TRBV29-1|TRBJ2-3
TGCAGCGTTGAAGCATGGCTAGCGGGAGCTAACACAGATACGCAGTATTTT
CSVEAWLAGANTDTQYF
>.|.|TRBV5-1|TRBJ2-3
TGCGCCAGCAGCTTGCCTAGCGTGGCAGATACGCAGTATTTT
CASSLPSVADTQYF
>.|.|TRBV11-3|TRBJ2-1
TGTGCCAGCAGCTTAATGGGGGGTGAGCAGTTCTTC
CASSLMGGEQFF
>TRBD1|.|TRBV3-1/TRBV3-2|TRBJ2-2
TGTGCCAGCAGTCGGACAGGGGCGAGCACCGGGGAGCTGTTTTTT
CASSRTGASTGELFF
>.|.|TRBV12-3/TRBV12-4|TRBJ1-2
TGTGCCAGCAGTTTTTCGGACAGCAATGGCTACACCTTC
CASSFSDSNGYTF
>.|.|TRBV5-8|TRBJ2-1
TGTGCCAGCAGCTTTCGGGCTAGCAAGAGGAATGAGCAGTTCTTC
CASSFRASKRNEQFF
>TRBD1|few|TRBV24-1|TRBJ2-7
TGTGCCACCAGTGTCGGGGCCGGGACAGGGAACCCCTACGAGCAGTACTTC
CATSVGAGTGNPYEQYF
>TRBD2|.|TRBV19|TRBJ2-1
TGTGCCAGTAGTAGGACTAGTTCGACGGGAGAGAAGCAGTTCTTC
CASSRTSSTGEKQFF